This T cell receptor (beta chain) was sequenced in a study of blood T cell repertoires in COVID-19. Across the study: Acute and convalescent COVID-19 samples came from the United States, Italy and Spain. PBMCs, B-cell-depleted T cells, or T cells provided the cDNA or gDNA that made up the material.

As handled by the study authors: Scientists estimated how many nucleated cells there were by amplifying reference gene primers. The method was immunoSEQ multiplex PCR; TCRdb's version includes in-frame clones alone and lacks a portion of them. V, J and clone size are those of that table, while D and trimming were read from the DNA. This table has about 440,000 clones, more than 85% appearing once. Germline lookup yields CDR1 LNHDA and CDR2 SQIVND (reference sequence). Trimming cost V 6 bases and J 6 bases; bases outside gene matches: 9. This CDR3 spans 14 amino acids. The origin of this receptor is a young woman with acute or convalescent COVID-19. The chain carries TRBV19 and TRBJ2-5; TRBD1 matches 8 bases. Sequenced: peripheral blood. CDR3 loop: CASRPRQGLQTQYF. As DNA, the CDR3 is TGTGCCAGTAGGCCAAGACAGGGGTTGCAGACCCAGTACTTC.